The 32 T cell receptor beta chains reported below all come from one sample, sequenced in a study of CD8 T cells in ankylosing spondylitis. From the 5' RACE reads, TCRdb called clonotypes with MiXCR, one entry per CDR3 protein. The sample comprises some 200,000 distinct CDR3 sequences, around 6.6% of which are singletons, and 13% to 15% rests with the top ten. No antigen has been identified for these receptors. Study-level findings and limits: Among TCR beta sequences, a motif of roughly 8 highly homologous variants appeared characteristic of ankylosing spondylitis blood.

Sequenced input: blood, either unsorted or a sorted T cell fraction (not recorded which). The receptors derive from a male donor with ankylosing spondylitis.

This chain joins TRBV4-3 and TRBJ1-1; D is uncertain. The CDR3 length is 14 residues. Per germline, CDR1 LGHNA and CDR2 YSLEER. Deletions cut 1 base from V and 3 bases from J, with 9 bases between. The CDR3 loop reads CASSQGIGYTEAFF. CDR3 nucleotide sequence: TGCGCCAGCAGCCAAGGGATAGGATACACTGAAGCTTTCTTT.

This clonotype was detected ten times or more. V gene TRBV29-1 combines with J gene TRBJ2-7; 7 nucleotides match TRBD2. Trimming removed 7 bases from V and 0 bases from J; junction bases left unmatched: 9. The CDR3 totals 14 residues. Germline V lookup: CDR1 SQVTM, CDR2 ANQGSEA. The CDR3, as DNA: TGCAGCGCTATCCTAGCGGCCAGCTCCTACGAGCAGTACTTC. Its protein product is CSAILAASSYEQYF.

This clonotype showed up many times. J is TRBJ2-7 and V is TRBV4-3; D unresolved. The CDR3 is 14 residues long. V lost 3 bases and J lost 0, with 9 bases in between. Germline V gives CDR1 LGHNA, CDR2 YSLEER. The CDR3 nucleotides read TGCGCCAGCAGCCAGTACGGGCACTCCTACGAGCAGTACTTC. Its protein is CASSQYGHSYEQYF.

This clonotype came up many times. The J gene is TRBJ2-4, the V gene TRBV10-3; TRBD1 agrees at 8 bases. This CDR3 is 17 amino acids long. Per germline, CDR1 ENHRY and CDR2 SYGVKD. Trimming at V came to 3 bases and at J to 3 bases, leaving 10 bases not matched to a gene. CDR3 residues: CAISDPERTGYKNIQYF. The DNA of the CDR3 is TGTGCCATCAGTGACCCAGAGAGGACAGGGTACAAAAACATTCAGTACTTC.

Ten or more counts support this clonotype. The gene calls are TRBV13 and TRBJ2-7; perhaps TRBD2 as D (5 bases). V lost 5 bases and J lost 0, with 11 bases in between. Germline lookup yields CDR1 PRHDT and CDR2 FYEKMQ (reference sequence). There are 14 residues in the CDR3. CDR3 sequence reads: CASSRLHYSYEQYF. The CDR3 bases are TGTGCCAGCAGCCGACTACATTACTCCTACGAGCAGTACTTC. The complete variable domain, with remaining parts taken from reference TRBV13 and TRBJ2-7, reads AAGVIQSPRHLIKEKRETATLKCYPIPRHDTVYWYQQGPGQDPQFLISFYEKMQSDKGSIPDRFSAQQFSDYHSELNMSSLELGDSALYFCASSRLHYSYEQYFGPGTRLTVT.

The V gene is TRBV7-9, the J gene TRBJ2-7, with 9 positions matching TRBD1. Germline V CDR1 and CDR2: SEHNR, FQNEAQ (reference sequence). V lost 5 bases, J lost 5 bases, and 13 bases stayed unmatched. This CDR3 region has 16 residues. The DNA for the CDR3 is TGTGCCAGCAGCCTTGGTCCCGGGACAGGGACAGACGAGCAGTACTTC. This translates into CASSLGPGTGTDEQYF.

This clonotype was found many times. This rearrangement joins TRBV7-2 to TRBJ2-7, with 7 nucleotides matching TRBD2. The CDR3 runs to 12 residues. Looked up from germline, CDR1 is SGHTA and CDR2 is FQGNSA. With 5 bases clipped from V and 4 bases from J, the junction kept 2 bases outside the gene matches. This CDR3 is CASSTAGYEQYF. CDR3 in DNA: TGTGCCAGCAGCACAGCGGGATACGAGCAGTACTTC. Complete variable domain (other parts from reference TRBV7-2 and TRBJ2-7): GAGVSQSPSNKVTEKGKDVELRCDPISGHTALYWYRQSLGQGLEFLIYFQGNSAPDKSGLPSDRFSAERTGGSVSTLTIQRTQQEDSAVYLCASSTAGYEQYFGPGTRLTVT.

This clonotype was observed at least ten times. The chain couples TRBV4-2 to TRBJ2-3, with 9 bases matching TRBD1. From germline, CDR1 is LGHNA and CDR2 YNFKEQ. This CDR3 contains 15 residues. Losses at the gene ends were 5 bases for V and 3 bases for J; bases not matched to a gene: 6. This CDR3 reads CASSFVDRGTDTQYF. The CDR3 nucleotides are TGTGCCAGCAGCTTCGTCGACAGGGGGACAGATACGCAGTATTTT.

This clonotype has a count of ten or more. The rearrangement joins TRBV4-2 to TRBJ2-6; no firm D call. The CDR3 totals 15 residues. V lost 0 bases and J lost 4, with 7 bases in between. Germline CDR1 and CDR2: LGHNA and YNFKEQ. The CDR3 nucleotides are TGTGCCAGCAGCCAAGATCCGAGAGGGGCCAACGTCCTGACTTTC. The encoded protein is CASSQDPRGANVLTF.

Many counts were recorded for this clonotype. The chain has TRBV20-1 and TRBJ1-2, with D unresolved. With 3 bases removed from V and 3 bases from J, the gap between germline ends came to 8 bases. Looked up from germline, CDR1 is DFQATT and CDR2 is SNEGSKA (reference sequence). This CDR3 is 12 amino acids long. The CDR3 is CSASRSDYGYTF. DNA for the CDR3: TGCAGTGCTAGCCGGAGCGACTATGGCTACACCTTC.

This clonotype was seen many times. The chain combines TRBV10-3 with TRBJ1-2; TRBD1 matches 10 bases. The CDR3 is made up of 16 amino acids. Germline lookup yields CDR1 ENHRY and CDR2 SYGVKD. The J segment lost 8 bases and the V segment lost 10 bases, leaving 19 bases of the junction unmatched. DNA for the CDR3: TGTGCCACGACATGGACAGGGGGTAACTCGACGAGGGGCTACACCTTC. This translates into CATTWTGGNSTRGYTF.

The chain uses TRBV4-1 and TRBJ2-5; a possible D gene is TRBD1 (5 bases). Germline CDR1 and CDR2: MGHRA and YSYEKL. The CDR3 is 16 amino acids. Trimming left V 2 bases short and J 5 bases short, with 18 bases between. The CDR3 is CASSQKGHNLMETQYF. The CDR3 DNA reads TGCGCCAGCAGCCAAAAGGGGCACAACCTAATGGAGACCCAGTACTTC.

This clonotype was seen repeatedly, ten times or more. The chain couples TRBV24-1 to TRBJ2-5; possible D gene TRBD1, 6 bases. The V gene lost 3 bases and the J gene lost 0 bases, with 10 bases spanning the gap. The germline CDR1 and CDR2 sequences are KGHDR and SFDVKD. The CDR3 runs to 15 residues. Here the CDR3 DNA reads TGTGCCACCAGTGATGTGGGACAAAACCAAGAGACCCAGTACTTC. Translation gives CATSDVGQNQETQYF.

This clonotype was recorded many times. V is TRBV7-9 and J is TRBJ2-7, with D perhaps matching TRBD2 (6 bases). Per germline, CDR1 SEHNR and CDR2 FQNEAQ (reference sequence). The CDR3 runs 11 residues. V lost 5 bases and J lost 7, with 9 bases in between. Here the CDR3 DNA reads TGTGCCAGCAGCGCTGGAGGGGAGCAGTACTTC. Its translation: CASSAGGEQYF.

In this sample, this clonotype turned up many times. The chain combines TRBV27 with TRBJ1-1; no clear D gene. The germline V gene encodes CDR1 MNHEY and CDR2 SMNVEV (reference sequence). V dropped 2 bases and J dropped 1 base, with 5 bases sitting between them. This CDR3 is 13 amino acids long. This chain's CDR3 is CASSLTWNTEAFF. The CDR3 DNA is TGTGCCAGCAGTTTAACTTGGAACACTGAAGCTTTCTTT.

This clonotype was seen repeatedly, ten times or more. The chain recombines TRBV7-6 with TRBJ2-3, with TRBD2 as a possible D gene (6 bases). V lost 5 bases and J 2 bases, leaving 11 bases between the germline ends. This CDR3 has 14 amino acids. Germline-derived CDR1 and CDR2 are SGHVS and FNYEAQ. CDR3 in DNA: TGTGCCAGCAGCCAGGACTACCTCACAGATACGCAGTATTTT. Amino acid sequence: CASSQDYLTDTQYF.

The V gene is TRBV9, the J gene TRBJ2-1; TRBD2 matches at 9 bases. The length of the CDR3 is 14 residues. J gave up 10 bases and V 3 bases, and 8 bases lay outside the gene matches. The V gene's germline CDR1 is SGDLS and CDR2 YYNGEE. The CDR3 DNA reads as TGTGCCAGCAGCGCCGGGGATAGCGGGAGAGAGCAGTTCTTC. Translating it yields CASSAGDSGREQFF.

This clonotype was seen repeatedly, ten times or more. The V call is TRBV7-9, the J call TRBJ1-1; D remains unclear. Deletions cut 4 bases from V and 1 base from J, with 16 bases between. The CDR3 totals 16 residues. Germline CDR1 and CDR2: SEHNR and FQNEAQ (reference sequence). In DNA, the CDR3 is TGTGCCAGCAGCTCGAACCCGGCAGAGAAGAACACTGAAGCTTTCTTT. Amino acids: CASSSNPAEKNTEAFF.

Worth noting for this clonotype: This may come from a read error, since a much larger clone is one base off. V is TRBV20-1 and J is TRBJ2-1; D may correspond to TRBD1 or TRBD2 (6 bases each). Looked up from germline, CDR1 is DFQATT and CDR2 is SNEGSKA (reference sequence). This CDR3 has 14 residues. Trimming took off 1 base at V and 7 bases at J, with 14 bases between the two ends. The CDR3: CSARGGAGRNEQFF. For the CDR3, the DNA is TGCAGTGCTAGAGGGGGGGCAGGGAGAAATGAGCAGTTCTTC.

There are many counts of this clonotype. The chain employs TRBV6-4 and TRBJ1-4, with D perhaps matching TRBD1 (6 bases). The V end lost 0 bases, the J end lost 8 bases, and 19 bases lay between the germline ends. The CDR3 has 17 amino acids. Per the germline V gene, CDR1 is MRHNA and CDR2 is SNTAGT. CDR3 sequence reads: CASSDSRAGTRREKLFF. CDR3 bases: TGTGCCAGCAGTGACTCCCGAGCCGGGACACGGCGCGAAAAACTGTTTTTT.

This clonotype was seen repeatedly, ten times or more. J is TRBJ2-1 and V is TRBV29-1; TRBD2 matches at 14 bases. The germline V gene has CDR1 SQVTM and CDR2 ANQGSEA. The CDR3 is 14 residues long. J was trimmed by 7 bases and V by 7 bases; bases with no gene match: 6. CDR3: CSATGLAGENEQFF. CDR3 nucleotides: TGCAGCGCGACGGGACTAGCGGGAGAAAATGAGCAGTTCTTC.

Points on this clonotype: Since no conserved phenylalanine or tryptophan closes the CDR3, a read error is the likely cause. The CDR3 sequence: CASSPDSGDYGYTL. The CDR3 coding sequence is TGTGCCAGCAGCCCCGACTCGGGAGACTATGGCTACACCCTC. The chain couples TRBV6-1 to TRBJ1-2, with D hard to call. CDR1 is MNHNS and CDR2 is SASEGT in the germline V gene. The CDR3 spans 14 residues. Between the trimmed V and J ends, which lost 6 bases and 3 bases, there was a span of 14 bases.

This clonotype appeared many times. The chain uses TRBV7-9 and TRBJ2-6; D gene ambiguous. This CDR3 contains 13 residues. The V gene's germline CDR1 is SEHNR and CDR2 FQNEAQ (reference sequence). Trimming left V 10 bases short and J 2 bases short, with 9 bases between. The CDR3: CATRGAGANVLTF. The CDR3 nucleotides read TGTGCCACTCGAGGAGCTGGGGCCAACGTCCTGACTTTC.

In its sample, this clonotype was seen many times. The V gene is TRBV7-2, the J gene TRBJ1-5; D possibly corresponds to TRBD1 (5 bases). Trimming pared 5 bases from V and 8 bases from J, leaving 19 bases between. The CDR3 is 15 amino acids. Germline V lookup: CDR1 SGHTA, CDR2 FQGNSA. For the CDR3, the DNA is TGTGCCAGCAGCCGGGCGTGGGGACGTGGGGAGCCCCAGCATTTT. Its translation is CASSRAWGRGEPQHF. The entire variable domain, with the rest obtained from reference TRBV7-2 and TRBJ1-5, is as follows: GAGVSQSPSNKVTEKGKDVELRCDPISGHTALYWYRQSLGQGLEFLIYFQGNSAPDKSGLPSDRFSAERTGGSVSTLTIQRTQQEDSAVYLCASSRAWGRGEPQHFGDGTRLSIL.

This clonotype has ten or more counts. This sequence joins TRBV2 and TRBJ2-1; D assignment may be TRBD1 or TRBD2 (5 bases each). CDR1 and CDR2 from the germline V gene are SNHLY and FYNNEI. The CDR3 length is 15 residues. V shed 9 bases and J shed 2 bases, with 17 bases lying between them. CDR3 DNA: TGTGCCAGACGGGGCGTGCAGGGCACCTACAATGAGCAGTTCTTC. Translated: CARRGVQGTYNEQFF.

This clonotype was detected ten times or more. The CDR3 loop is CASSQGRRTVNTEAFF. The CDR3 bases are TGCGCCAGCAGCCAAGGGAGGAGGACAGTGAACACTGAAGCTTTCTTT. This chain connects TRBV4-3 to TRBJ1-1; a possible D gene is TRBD1 (6 bases). Trimming shortened V by 1 base and J by 0 bases, and 12 bases separated the two germline ends. The germline gives CDR1 LGHNA, CDR2 YSLEER. The CDR3 runs 16 residues.

This clonotype has a count of ten or more. This rearrangement joins TRBV20-1 to TRBJ2-3; D call uncertain. V gave up 1 base and J gave up 2 bases, with 4 bases separating them. Germline CDR1 is DFQATT and CDR2 is SNEGSKA (reference sequence). The CDR3 spans 12 residues. In DNA form, the CDR3 reads TGCAGTGCTAGAGGGACCACAGATACGCAGTATTTT. This translates into CSARGTTDTQYF.

This clonotype has a count of ten or more. The chain couples TRBV2 to TRBJ2-1; no definite D call. With 3 bases removed from V and 0 bases from J, the gap between germline ends came to 9 bases. This CDR3 region has 15 residues. Germline V gives CDR1 SNHLY, CDR2 FYNNEI. The DNA for the CDR3 is TGTGCCAGCAGTGACAGGTCGAGCTCCTACAATGAGCAGTTCTTC. Translating gives CASSDRSSSYNEQFF.

Many counts were recorded for this clonotype. The CDR3 DNA reads TGTGCCAGCAGCCTGAGGGGGGTCAATGAGCAGTTCTTC. This translates into CASSLRGVNEQFF. V gene TRBV7-9 combines with J gene TRBJ2-1; possibly TRBD1 or TRBD2 for D (6 bases each). The CDR3 length is 13 residues. The V gene's germline CDR1 is SEHNR and CDR2 FQNEAQ (reference sequence). Trimming pared 5 bases from V and 6 bases from J, leaving 11 bases between.

This clonotype was seen at least ten times. This rearrangement joins TRBV12-3 or TRBV12-4 to TRBJ2-7, with 12 bases that match TRBD1. V gave up 5 bases and J gave up 6 bases; unmatched junction bases: 5. The CDR3 has 14 amino acids. The CDR3 DNA reads TGTGCCAGCAGTGGGGACAGGGGGCCCCTCGAGCAGTACTTC. It is translated as CASSGDRGPLEQYF.

The chain joins TRBV5-1 to TRBJ1-1; tentatively, D is TRBD1 (5 bases). The V gene's germline CDR1 is SGHRS and CDR2 YFSETQ. V was shortened by 2 bases and J by 6 bases, with 17 bases between the two germline ends. The CDR3 is 15 residues long. For the CDR3, the DNA is TGCGCCAGCAGCTTAGCAGACAGCCCGCTCGCTGAAGCTTTCTTT. Its translation is CASSLADSPLAEAFF.

This clonotype was recorded many times. The V and J genes are TRBV12-3 or TRBV12-4 and TRBJ2-5; tentative D call: TRBD1 (7 bases). V was shortened by 8 bases and J by 1 base, with 17 bases between the two germline ends. The CDR3 length is 15 residues. The CDR3 here is CASGGTADSQETQYF. The CDR3 DNA is TGTGCCAGCGGAGGGACAGCGGATTCCCAAGAGACCCAGTACTTC.